These 26 T cell receptor beta chains originate from one sample sequenced in a study of cytomegalovirus exposure and HLA in healthy donors. 13 Jbeta primers and 60 Vbeta primers were used for the PCR. Here immunoSEQ multiplex PCR was the method, and the copy in TCRdb shows in-frame clones only, minus some. Here the sample spans 150,000 to 170,000 clones, approximately 81% being singletons. The sample taken for sequencing was PBMCs. These receptor sequences come from a man younger than 30 in good health and CMV-seronegative.

The chain is built from TRBV28 and TRBJ1-1; D ambiguous. The ends were cut back, 4 bases at V and 10 bases at J, with 13 bases in the middle. Germline V gene data show CDR1 as MDHEN and CDR2 as SYDVKM. The CDR3 runs 12 residues. The CDR3 reads CASSSSGIPAFF. CDR3 DNA: TGTGCCAGCAGTTCGTCGGGGATACCAGCTTTCTTT.

J is TRBJ2-1 and V is TRBV11-2, with 9 bases matching TRBD2. V lost 2 bases and J lost 7; bases outside the gene matches: 3. Looked up from germline, CDR1 is SGHAT and CDR2 is FQNNGV. This CDR3 has 14 amino acids. The CDR3 is CASSLSSGINEQFF. In DNA form, the CDR3 reads TGTGCCAGCAGCTTATCTAGCGGGATAAATGAGCAGTTCTTC.

As regards this clone: Without the conserved terminal phenylalanine or tryptophan, this CDR3 likely stems from a read error. V is TRBV30 and J is TRBJ1-6; 9 bases are a match to TRBD1. V lost 5 bases to trimming and J lost 7 bases; unmatched junction nucleotides: 6. This CDR3 is built from 14 residues. Per germline, CDR1 GTSNPN and CDR2 SVGIG (reference sequence). CDR3 nucleotide sequence: TGTGCCTGGGGGACAGGGCATGAGAATTCACCCCTCCACCTT. Protein: CAWGTGHENSPLHL.

This clone was counted only a few times. The genes are TRBV5-6 and TRBJ2-7; TRBD1 matches at 12 bases. The V and J ends lost 3 bases and 5 bases, in that order; junction bases with no gene match: 3. Germline loops: CDR1 SGHDT, CDR2 YYEEEE. The CDR3 consists of 14 residues. The CDR3 DNA is TGTGCCAGCAGCTGGGGACAGGGGGCACACGAGCAGTACTTC. This translates into CASSWGQGAHEQYF.

Points on this clone: At the DNA level, this CDR3 is encoded by other sequences in the same sample as well. This chain links TRBV6-5 with TRBJ2-7; TRBD1 aligns across 10 bases. Germline CDR1 MNHEY, CDR2 SVGAGI. The CDR3 contains 14 residues. The V gene end was trimmed by 6 bases and the J gene end by 2 bases; junction bases not matched to a gene: 4. The CDR3 sequence is CASSPGQGAYEQYF. The DNA of the CDR3 is TGTGCCAGCAGCCCCGGACAGGGGGCCTACGAGCAGTACTTC.

The V call is TRBV6-6, the J call TRBJ2-7; 7 bases align to TRBD2. Germline V gene data show CDR1 as MNHNY and CDR2 as SVGAGI (reference sequence). Trimming cost V 0 bases and J 7 bases; bases outside gene matches: 12. This CDR3 spans 16 amino acids. The CDR3 loop reads CASSYSRVAGAGEQYF. The DNA for the CDR3 is TGTGCCAGCAGTTACTCGCGTGTGGCGGGAGCGGGGGAGCAGTACTTC.

This clone was observed a handful of times. The J gene is TRBJ2-2, the V gene TRBV4-3, with 7 bases that match TRBD1. Germline values: CDR1 LGHNA, CDR2 YSLEER. The CDR3 spans 16 residues. V was pared by 0 bases and J by 4 bases, with 5 bases of the junction left unmatched. This CDR3 is CASSQDVGQVTGELFF. CDR3 bases: TGCGCCAGCAGCCAAGATGTTGGACAGGTCACCGGGGAGCTGTTTTTT.

On this clone itself: Other DNA sequences within the sample encode an identical CDR3. The V and J genes are TRBV9 and TRBJ1-1; 7 nucleotides agree with TRBD1. This CDR3 spans 15 amino acids. Germline lookup yields CDR1 SGDLS and CDR2 YYNGEE. The trim removed 4 bases at V and 2 bases at J, leaving 8 bases unmatched. The CDR3 region is CASSTGQLTNTEAFF. Written as DNA, the CDR3 is TGTGCCAGCAGCACGGGACAGCTTACTAACACTGAAGCTTTCTTT. Full variable domain (outside the CDR3, taken from reference TRBV9 and TRBJ1-1): DSGVTQTPKHLITATGQRVTLRCSPRSGDLSVYWYQQSLDQGLQFLIQYYNGEERAKGNILERFSAQQFPDLHSELNLSSLELGDSALYFCASSTGQLTNTEAFFGQGTRLTVV.

The chain carries TRBV6-6 and TRBJ2-3; D perhaps matches TRBD2 (5 bases). Germline V gene data show CDR1 as MNHNY and CDR2 as SVGAGI (reference sequence). The V gene lost 6 bases and the J gene lost 3 bases, with 16 bases spanning the gap. The CDR3 has 15 amino acids. As DNA, the CDR3 is TGTGCCAGCAGCCACGACTCCAGCGGAACAGATACGCAGTATTTT. Its translation: CASSHDSSGTDTQYF.

A note on this clone: The sample holds other DNA sequences that translate to the same CDR3. The rearrangement joins TRBV28 to TRBJ1-2, with a possible D match to TRBD1 (6 bases). Trimming took 2 bases from V and 4 from J, leaving 11 bases between them. The CDR3 contains 14 residues. Germline assignment: CDR1 MDHEN and CDR2 SYDVKM. This CDR3 is CASSLGGQIYGYTF. The CDR3 nucleotides read TGTGCCAGCAGTTTAGGAGGACAGATCTATGGCTACACCTTC.

The chain joins TRBV25-1 to TRBJ2-1; maybe TRBD2 (6 bases). The V gene's germline CDR1 is MGHDK and CDR2 SYGVNS. The V gene lost 3 bases and the J gene lost 0 bases, with 12 bases spanning the gap. The CDR3 extends over 16 amino acids. This CDR3 reads CASSDPLASSYNEQFF. The DNA for the CDR3 is TGTGCCAGCAGTGACCCACTAGCAAGCTCCTACAATGAGCAGTTCTTC.

V gene TRBV19 combines with J gene TRBJ2-6, with 7 bases identical to TRBD1. V lost 9 bases, J lost 2 bases, and 1 base stayed unmatched. This CDR3 spans 13 amino acids. Per the germline V gene, CDR1 is LNHDA and CDR2 is SQIVND (reference sequence). DNA of the CDR3: TGTGCCAGCCAGGGGGCTGGGGCCAACGTCCTGACTTTC. Translating gives CASQGAGANVLTF.

The chain links TRBV30 to TRBJ1-5; D is possibly TRBD1 (6 bases). The CDR3 consists of 14 residues. Deletions cut 5 bases from V and 6 bases from J, with 17 bases between. Germline values: CDR1 GTSNPN, CDR2 SVGIG (reference sequence). The CDR3 is CAWATGLIGQPQHF. CDR3 sequence (DNA): TGTGCCTGGGCTACAGGGCTCATCGGTCAGCCCCAGCATTTT.

V and J are TRBV5-1 and TRBJ2-1, with D possibly matching TRBD2 (6 bases). CDR3 length: 16 residues. Trimming removed 3 bases from V and 0 bases from J, with 13 bases in between. CDR1 and CDR2 from the germline V gene are SGHRS and YFSETQ. The CDR3 region is CASSSQAGRSYNEQFF. The CDR3 DNA follows: TGCGCCAGCAGCTCACAGGCGGGACGCTCCTACAATGAGCAGTTCTTC.

The chain combines TRBV6-1 with TRBJ2-3; TRBD2 matches 10 bases. The V gene end was trimmed by 3 bases and the J gene end by 2 bases; junction bases not matched to a gene: 2. Germline CDR1 and CDR2: MNHNS and SASEGT. The CDR3 is made up of 15 amino acids. The CDR3 region is CASSETSGYTDTQYF. The CDR3 DNA follows: TGTGCCAGCAGTGAGACTAGCGGGTACACAGATACGCAGTATTTT.

This chain links TRBV9 with TRBJ2-1; 7 bases match TRBD2. This CDR3 spans 16 amino acids. Trimming removed 7 bases from V and 4 bases from J; junction bases left unmatched: 14. The V gene's germline CDR1 is SGDLS and CDR2 YYNGEE. CDR3 sequence reads: CASGANDGRLYNEQFF. For the CDR3, the DNA is TGTGCCAGCGGAGCAAACGACGGGAGGCTGTACAATGAGCAGTTCTTC. Full variable domain (outside the CDR3, taken from reference TRBV9 and TRBJ2-1): DSGVTQTPKHLITATGQRVTLRCSPRSGDLSVYWYQQSLDQGLQFLIQYYNGEERAKGNILERFSAQQFPDLHSELNLSSLELGDSALYFCASGANDGRLYNEQFFGPGTRLTVL.

The gene calls are TRBV6-6 and TRBJ2-2; TRBD2 agrees at 7 bases. This CDR3 region has 16 residues. Germline-derived CDR1 and CDR2 are MNHNY and SVGAGI (reference sequence). V shed 1 base, J shed 6 bases, and the junction held 8 bases outside the gene matches. Here the CDR3 DNA reads TGTGCCAGCAGTTACTTCCTAGCGGCAGGTGCCGGGGAGCTGTTTTTT. It specifies CASSYFLAAGAGELFF.

This clone was picked up a small number of times. The chain combines TRBV5-8 with TRBJ1-2, with a possible D match to TRBD1 (6 bases). Deletions cut 4 bases from V and 5 bases from J, with 21 bases between. The germline CDR1 and CDR2 sequences are SGHTS and YDEGEE. The CDR3 has 16 amino acids. CDR3 DNA: TGTGCCAGCAGCACCCCGTCGGGGGGGCTGAAGTATGGCTACACCTTC. Protein sequence: CASSTPSGGLKYGYTF.

The chain uses TRBV11-2 and TRBJ2-7, with 9 bases that match TRBD1. The CDR3 runs 14 residues. J was trimmed by 0 bases and V by 10 bases; bases with no gene match: 7. The germline V gene encodes CDR1 SGHAT and CDR2 FQNNGV. The CDR3 coding sequence is TGTGCCATCTCCGGGACAGGGAGCTCCTACGAGCAGTACTTC. Translating it yields CAISGTGSSYEQYF.

As DNA, the CDR3 is TGTGCCAGTAGTCCGACAGGGAGTAGCAATCAGCCCCAGCATTTT. Its protein is CASSPTGSSNQPQHF. This sequence joins TRBV19 and TRBJ1-5, with TRBD1 matching over 7 bases. From germline, CDR1 is LNHDA and CDR2 SQIVND (reference sequence). J lost 0 bases, V lost 5 bases, and 4 bases had no gene match. This CDR3 region has 15 residues. Full variable domain (remainder filled in from reference TRBV19 and TRBJ1-5): DGGITQSPKYLFRKEGQNVTLSCEQNLNHDAMYWYRQDPGQGLRLIYYSQIVNDFQKGDIAEGYSVSREKKESFPLTVTSAQKNPTAFYLCASSPTGSSNQPQHFGDGTRLSIL.

This clone turned up a few times. This same CDR3 is encoded by further DNA sequences in the sample. The DNA for the CDR3 is TGTGCCAGCAGCTTAGTCGGGGGGAACACTGAAGCTTTCTTT. Protein product: CASSLVGGNTEAFF. The rearrangement joins TRBV7-9 to TRBJ1-1, with TRBD1 as a possible D gene (5 bases). Per the germline V gene, CDR1 is SEHNR and CDR2 is FQNEAQ (reference sequence). This CDR3 has 14 amino acids. Deletions cut 1 base from V and 1 base from J, with 7 bases between.

The chain recombines TRBV9 with TRBJ2-1; TRBD2 matches 8 bases. The CDR3 has 16 amino acids. V was pared by 4 bases and J by 3 bases, with 9 bases of the junction left unmatched. CDR1 is SGDLS, CDR2 YYNGEE, per germline. The CDR3 DNA is TGTGCCAGCAGCCCCCCCGGGAGGGGAAACTACAATGAGCAGTTCTTC. Protein: CASSPPGRGNYNEQFF.

This clone was found once. The V call is TRBV4-3, the J call TRBJ1-1; possibly TRBD1 for D (6 bases). Germline values: CDR1 LGHNA, CDR2 YSLEER. The CDR3 length is 19 residues. The V end was cut by 4 bases, the J end by 2 bases, with 26 bases between. CDR3 bases: TGCGCCAGCAGCCCCCGCGAGAAGGAATTGGGGGCCTTTAACACTGAAGCTTTCTTT. This codes for CASSPREKELGAFNTEAFF.

The gene calls are TRBV11-2 and TRBJ2-7; the D is unclear. Germline-derived CDR1 and CDR2 are SGHAT and FQNNGV. The CDR3 totals 14 residues. The germline V and J ends were trimmed by 5 bases and 4 bases, with 15 bases remaining between them. The CDR3 DNA reads as TGTGCCAGCAGCGTTAACGGATGGAGATACGAGCAGTACTTC. Its translation: CASSVNGWRYEQYF. Drawing the rest from reference TRBV11-2 and TRBJ2-7, the complete variable domain is EAGVAQSPRYKIIEKRQSVAFWCNPISGHATLYWYQQILGQGPKLLIQFQNNGVVDDSQLPKDRFSAERLKGVDSTLKIQPAKLEDSAVYLCASSVNGWRYEQYFGPGTRLTVT.

The V call is TRBV27, the J call TRBJ2-4, with 8 bases aligning to TRBD2. The V segment lost 4 bases and the J segment 2 bases; nucleotides outside the gene matches: 4. Germline V gene data show CDR1 as MNHEY and CDR2 as SMNVEV (reference sequence). This CDR3 is built from 15 residues. The CDR3 nucleotides are TGTGCCAGCAGTTCGGGACTAGTTCCCAAAAACATTCAGTACTTC. Protein sequence: CASSSGLVPKNIQYF.

The chain recombines TRBV1 with TRBJ1-2. TRBV1 is classified as a pseudogene. The CDR3 loop spans 15 amino acids. This CDR3 is CTSSQDSEGNYGYTF. CDR3 DNA: TGCACCAGCAGCCAAGACTCGGAGGGGAACTATGGCTACACCTTC.